This is a list of T cell receptor beta chains from one sample in a study of blood T cell repertoires in COVID-19. Sequencing used immunoSEQ multiplex PCR; TCRdb keeps in-frame clones, though not all of them. The repertoire holds roughly 180,000 clones, with 80% as singletons. The sequenced sample consisted of PBMCs or T cells enriched from blood (not recorded which). The receptors here all came from a man aged 60 to 69 who had been exposed to COVID-19. Each CDR3 is given with its conserved first and last residue. The D gene is left open where the match is weak. Clone size is not always given. Where it is, it says once, few, many or a class for expanded clones.

D gene | J gene | V gene | clone size | CDR3 protein | CDR3 DNA
- | TRBJ1-5 | TRBV5-6 | - | CASSQGLYSNQPQHF | TGTGCCAGCAGCCAGGGGCTGTATAGCAATCAGCCCCAGCATTTT
TRBD1 | TRBJ2-3 | TRBV15 | - | CATSSRGQGSDTQYF | TGTGCCACCAGCTCCCGAGGACAGGGATCGGATACGCAGTATTTT
TRBD1 | TRBJ1-5 | TRBV7-9 | few | CASSSSGTGTQPQHF | TGTGCCAGCAGCTCTTCCGGGACAGGGACTCAGCCCCAGCATTTT
TRBD1 | TRBJ1-4 | TRBV6-1 | - | CASSGQGNFPSNEKLFF | TGTGCCAGCAGTGGACAGGGGAACTTCCCGTCTAATGAAAAACTGTTTTTT
- | TRBJ1-1 | TRBV6-5 | - | CASSYSGGANTEAFF | TGTGCCAGCAGTTACTCTGGGGGGGCGAACACTGAAGCTTTCTTT
TRBD1 | TRBJ1-5 | TRBV28 | - | CASNDRDGQPQHF | TGTGCCAGCAACGACAGGGACGGTCAGCCCCAGCATTTT
- | TRBJ2-2 | TRBV6-5 | - | CASSYSIIRGTGELFF | TGTGCCAGCAGTTACTCTATAATACGGGGCACCGGGGAGCTGTTTTTT
TRBD2 | TRBJ2-1 | TRBV19 | - | CASTPLAGAYNEQFF | TGTGCCAGTACCCCGCTAGCGGGAGCCTACAATGAGCAGTTCTTC
TRBD2 | TRBJ2-3 | TRBV9 | - | CASTGSASGSDTQYF | TGTGCCAGCACCGGTTCAGCTAGCGGATCAGATACGCAGTATTTT
- | TRBJ2-1 | TRBV7-2 | once | CASSPDWSSYNEQFF | TGTGCCAGCAGCCCCGACTGGAGCTCCTACAATGAGCAGTTCTTC
- | TRBJ2-1 | TRBV24-1 | once | CATSDVVTSSYNEQFF | TGTGCCACCAGTGATGTCGTGACAAGCTCCTACAATGAGCAGTTCTTC